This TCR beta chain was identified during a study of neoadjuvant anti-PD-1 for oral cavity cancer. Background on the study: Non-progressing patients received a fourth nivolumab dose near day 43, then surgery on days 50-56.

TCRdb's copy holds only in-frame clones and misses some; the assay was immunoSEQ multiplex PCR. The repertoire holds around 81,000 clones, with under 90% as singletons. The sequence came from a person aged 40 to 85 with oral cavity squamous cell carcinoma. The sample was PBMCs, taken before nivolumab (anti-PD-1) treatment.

Here the CDR3 reads CASSLTTGAAYEQYF. The CDR3 coding sequence is TGTGCCAGCAGCTTAACCACAGGAGCGGCCTACGAGCAGTACTTC. The V call is TRBV5-4, the J call TRBJ2-7; tentatively, D is TRBD1 or TRBD2 (5 bases each). The CDR3 extends over 15 amino acids. V lost 2 bases, J lost 2 bases, and 14 bases lay in between. Germline V gene sequence: CDR1 SGHNT, CDR2 YYREEE (reference sequence).